This T cell receptor (beta chain) derives from a study of blood T cell repertoires in COVID-19. Overall study: There were acute and convalescent COVID-19 samples, and they came from the United States, Italy and Spain. From T cells, B-cell-depleted T cells, or PBMCs came the material, which was cDNA or gDNA.

The CDR3 is 14 residues long. Germline CDR1 and CDR2: SGHVS and FQNEAQ. J was trimmed by 3 bases and V by 3 bases; bases with no gene match: 2. Per the study methods: Counts of nucleated cells, estimated from reference gene primer amplification, were obtained. Clones were read by immunoSEQ multiplex PCR, and TCRdb kept only the in-frame ones, dropping some. From that table come the V and J calls and clone size; the DNA was used to work out D and trimming. The table has some 150,000 clones, about 80% seen once. The sample comprised peripheral blood. The TCR comes from a woman aged 80 or over with acute or convalescent COVID-19. The V and J genes are TRBV7-8 and TRBJ1-1; 9 bases are shared with TRBD1. CDR3 DNA: TGTGCCAGCAGCTTGGACAGGGGTGACACTGAAGCTTTCTTT. Translating gives CASSLDRGDTEAFF.